Sequencing of this T cell receptor (beta chain) was carried out in a study of cytomegalovirus exposure and HLA in healthy donors (dated by TCRdb to about 2017). Background on the whole study: An earlier analysis of about 530 of the donors reported roughly 300 Gb of sequence data and roughly 120 million unique TCR beta sequences obtained from some 170 million T cells. Roughly 300 gigabases of sequencing data and roughly 80 million unique TCR sequences made up an early release that covered 500 to 700 HLA-typed donors. Of the approximately 400 genotyped donors, around 81% fell in the genetic ancestry cluster associated with self-reported Caucasian donors. The study was designed to test whether signatures of past pathogen exposure could be identified by cataloging public T cell receptors. The study used immunosequencing to profile the T cell repertoires of 666 subjects and linked those repertoires to cytomegalovirus serostatus. A separate validation cohort of roughly 130 different subjects was used in addition to the roughly 700-subject first cohort. To predict cytomegalovirus infection status, the study brought together high-throughput TCR immunosequencing, statistical association of individual TCRs with disease status, and machine learning. A later analysis re-analyzed previously published TCR beta repertoires from approximately 670 donors and added high-resolution HLA genotyping to study TCR occurrence patterns. In the later analysis, no new phenotypic data were used to find candidate immune exposures; instead, reliance was placed on TCR beta sequences and their occurrence across donors. To decide whether each TCR beta V gene segment behaved as functional or pseudogenic, an earlier analysis of several hundred of the donors relied on high-throughput TCR beta sequencing. Alongside the repertoire data, information on donor age, sex, ethnicity and CMV serostatus was compiled. In a later genetic analysis, genome-wide SNP genotypes for about 65% of the roughly 670 donors were used, and that subset was treated as a discovery cohort. Every repertoire in the discovery cohort had been generated on one and the same sequencing platform. Both class I and class II loci were covered by HLA typing, at four-digit resolution. The number of donors typed differed by locus, with 629-630 for A, B, C, DRB1 and DQB1, over 500 for DQA1, 606 for DPA1, and 472 for DPB1. Four to six DR-DQ haplotypes were handled as single units for association and clustering, since linkage in the cohort was strong. Across under 500 genotyped donors of the cohort, an average of approximately 220,000 unique TCR beta nucleotide sequences per donor were sequenced, and roughly 20% of those sequences were non-productive. On the study overall, not on this receptor specifically: Three of the identified cytomegalovirus-associated TCR beta chains were confirmed in vitro to be specific for cytomegalovirus antigens. Roughly 17 rarely observed V segments, including chromosome 9 orphons, were excluded from the earlier analysis of just under 600 of the donors because counts were too low. In a later analysis, the rate of TCR association differed among HLA loci, with DRB1 alleles having the most associated TCRs and HLA-C alleles having the fewest. The authors suggested that the approach could potentially be extended to other disease states and immunological phenotypes. A later genetic analysis associated a missense DCLRE1C variant with V-gene and J-gene trimming of TCR beta chains, and an independent cohort replicated the association. Because HLA typing was missing for some donors at each locus, association tests included only the typed subset. Most CMV-associated TCR beta chains appeared to be HLA-restricted in a later analysis, and the HLA associations seemed to be driven largely by CMV exposure. In a later genetic analysis, fewer N-insertions in productive TCRs were reported among donors in an Asian-associated ancestry cluster than the approximately 630-donor mean. At a false discovery rate of 0.05, a later analysis linked 15,000 to 20,000 TCR beta sequences to specific HLA alleles. The 87-base-pair reads could not distinguish some IMGT-functional V segments, including TRBV6-2 and TRBV6-3, so those segments were excluded. Linkage disequilibrium might explain the correlated functional status among segregating V segments, but an unknown experimental factor could not be excluded. In a later analysis, HLA-associated TCR beta chains were found to be more clonally expanded and to have lower generation probabilities than equally common non-associated chains. The only immune exposure information available for the cohort was CMV serostatus. Cytomegalovirus status was reported to be diagnosed by the classifier with high specificity and sensitivity in both the original and validation cohorts. Only TCR beta chains were sequenced in this cohort, and the absence of alpha or paired-chain data limited detectable features. In the study, 150 to 200 TCR beta chains were listed as associated with cytomegalovirus. A cluster of highly shared sequence variants was judged likely to represent a technical artifact of the sequencing pipeline. Most TCR sequences were observed very rarely across donors, whereas some public TCRs were present in many individuals. Strong co-occurrence of HLA alleles, especially DR and DQ, made assigning TCR associations to individual alleles difficult. In a later analysis, several top co-occurrence clusters were reported to appear linked to parvovirus B19, influenza, CMV and Epstein-Barr virus. In an earlier analysis of fewer than 700 of the donors, most TCR beta V segments appeared in productive rearrangements about 87% or about 30% of the time, broadly matching IMGT annotations. A further reported finding was that TCR beta sequences accurately predicted the HLA-A and HLA-B alleles for most subjects in the first cohort. Roughly uniform sequencing depth across donors was assumed in presence/absence analyses, although this assumption may not hold.

The cohort comprised fewer than 750 healthy bone marrow donors. All cohort members were sampled while nominally healthy, although unrecorded immune exposures were likely present. The donor was CMV seropositive and belonged to the group of 250 to 300 seropositive cohort members. Every donor gave a peripheral blood sample, and the peripheral blood mononuclear cells from that sample were used for TCR beta sequencing. The Qiagen DNeasy Blood Extraction Kit was used to extract genomic DNA from the blood cell samples. Deletion took 2 bases off V and 1 base off J, with a span of 11 bases between the germline ends. CDR1 is given as MNHEY and CDR2 as SMNVEV, both from the germline V gene (reference sequence). The CDR3 spans 15 residues, from the cysteine through the phenylalanine. The read is trimmed to its CDR3 DNA, 45 bases read in frame from base 1. Libraries were prepared through the immunoSEQ multiplex PCR assay. The multiplex PCR relied on a mix of 60 forward primers for TCR Vbeta segments and 13 reverse primers for TCR Jbeta segments. Amplification of the CDR3 region of rearranged TCR beta genes was performed with a multiplex PCR assay on genomic DNA. On the Illumina HiSeq System, the amplified TCR beta libraries were sequenced as 87-base-pair reads. As for the original processing: A later analysis counted 65 million to 90 million unique TCR beta chains across the 550 to 800 repertoires, and around 12 million of these chains were shared by at least two donors. To remove PCR and sequencing errors, raw reads were error-corrected and collapsed into unique sequences using a nearest-neighbor algorithm that merged closely related sequences. V, D and J gene segments were assigned by aligning CDR3 sequences to IMGT reference sequences. For a sequence to be retained, a match of at least six nucleotides to both a V gene segment and a J gene segment was required. A rearrangement counted as productive if the CDR3 had no stop codons and remained in frame with V and J, and every other rearrangement counted as non-productive. Following IMGT convention, CDR3 was defined as the stretch from the second conserved V-encoded cysteine up to the conserved J-encoded phenylalanine. The earlier analysis of 450 to 750 of the donors excluded any sequence lacking an unambiguous match to a single V gene segment. An earlier analysis of 500 to 700 of the donors classified V segments as functional when productive rearrangements were above 56.7% and as segregating when the standard deviation between donors was above 5%. A statistical classification framework was built for diagnosing cytomegalovirus status from the catalog of TCR beta chain sequences. In a later analysis, TCR nucleotide sequences were compared against IMGT/GENE-DB human TR gene sequences so that V and J genes could be assigned. In a later analysis, CDR3 sequences and most-parsimonious VDJ recombination scenarios were assigned using the TCRdist pipeline. In a later analysis, each TCR beta chain was defined by its CDR3 amino acid sequence together with its V-gene family, and reads lacking a unique V-gene family were excluded. A later analysis removed 500 to 600 highly shared, low-generation-probability nucleotide sequences to deal with suspected cross-contamination and a sequencing artifact. In a later analysis, a clonal expansion index for each public chain was calculated from normalized within-repertoire ranks of inferred template counts. Generation probabilities in a later analysis came from a VDJ recombination model fitted to out-of-frame rearrangements, and those results were checked against IGoR. In a later analysis, TCR-TCR, TCR-HLA and TCR-CMV co-occurrence was scored with hypergeometric tests, and a repertoire-size bias correction was applied to TCR pairs. False discovery rates were estimated in a later analysis by permuting HLA or CMV assignments 20 times. In a later analysis, co-occurring TCRs were grouped with DBSCAN, and TCRdist sequence similarity was added when clustering was performed within HLA-allele-positive subsets. Repertoires with fewer than 30,000 or more than 120,000 public chains were left out of co-occurrence clustering, as were about 5 repertoires with anomalous nucleotide sharing. TCRdb carries this immuneACCESS record with in-frame sequences only. Its versions omit some clonotypes, under half of them owing to an unresolved V gene in the studies checked, with the rest unexplained. D and trimming were read from the DNA, whereas the V and J calls and clone size are those reported in that table. The table for this sample lists 150,000 to 200,000 clones; roughly three quarters of them were counted only once. The ten largest account for about 7.4% of the sample.

Regarding this clone: Its antigen is still unknown. It has no much larger one-base neighbor in the sample; base qualities were not kept.

The source material was PBMCs. The chain is assembled from TRBV27 and TRBJ1-1, with the D gene call left open. This TCR was recovered from a male donor in good health and CMV-seropositive. The CDR3 reads as follows: CASSLGGAGNTEAFF. The DNA reads as follows: TGTGCCAGCAGTTTAGGCGGTGCGGGGAACACTGAAGCTTTCTTT.